This TCR beta chain came from a study of T cell repertoires in cytomegalovirus infection. Study-level background: Indications of both CMV infection and matching HLA type were provided by public TCR beta signatures. Broader study findings: Dominating the ex vivo response were HLA-C-restricted CMV-specific TCR beta clonotypes. There were carriers of CMV plus the relevant HLA, and cumulative public TCR beta family frequency identified them.

From the reads, TCRdb called clonotypes with MiXCR, one entry per CDR3 protein. The sample consists of 300,000 or so distinct CDR3 sequences, around 25% of them appearing once. This clonotype has more than one count but fewer than ten. Its specificity is not known. Germline assignment: CDR1 MDHEN and CDR2 SYDVKM. CDR3 length equals 14 residues. V lost 4 bases to trimming and J lost 0 bases, with 9 bases between them. This chain links TRBV28 with TRBJ1-1; D gene unclear. The specimen was PBMCs. The receptor was isolated from a human donor in good health (CMV status not recorded). Some clones in this sample may be carry-over from other donors' samples. The CDR3 nucleotides are TGTGCCAGCAGTTCCACGTGGCTGAACACTGAAGCTTTCTTT. The encoded protein is CASSSTWLNTEAFF.